These 19 T cell receptor beta chains were all obtained from the same sample, sequenced in a study of blood T cell repertoires in COVID-19. Libraries were prepared by immunoSEQ multiplex PCR; TCRdb keeps only in-frame clonotypes and omits some of them. The sample shows more than 90,000 clones, 80% to 85% of them seen only once. Material: peripheral blood. These receptors were collected from a man in his fifties or sixties with acute or convalescent COVID-19.

This clone was recorded once. This rearrangement joins TRBV30 to TRBJ2-2, with D maybe TRBD2 (5 bases). Germline V CDR1 and CDR2: GTSNPN, SVGIG (reference sequence). The CDR3 runs 15 residues. V was shortened by 5 bases and J by 2 bases, with 15 bases between the two germline ends. The DNA of the CDR3 is TGTGCCTGGGAGGACGGGGTCTCTAACACCGGGGAGCTGTTTTTT. This sequence encodes CAWEDGVSNTGELFF.

This clone appeared a single time. The V gene is TRBV28, the J gene TRBJ2-1; TRBD1 matches at 9 bases. The CDR3 is made up of 17 amino acids. Germline CDR1 is MDHEN and CDR2 is SYDVKM. J gave up 7 bases and V 5 bases, and 15 bases lay outside the gene matches. This CDR3 reads CASSPAPGTGSWNEQFF. The CDR3 region has the DNA TGTGCCAGCAGTCCCGCCCCCGGGACAGGGTCTTGGAATGAGCAGTTCTTC.

This chain uses TRBV6-5 with TRBJ2-1, with TRBD1 matching 9 bases. CDR1 and CDR2 (germline): MNHEY, SVGAGI. V lost 6 bases and J lost 4; bases outside the gene matches: 7. There are 15 residues in the CDR3. CDR3 DNA sequence: TGTGCCAGCAGCCTCAAGGGACAGGGTTACAATGAGCAGTTCTTC. Its protein product is CASSLKGQGYNEQFF.

The rearrangement joins TRBV19 to TRBJ1-1, with a possible D match to TRBD1 (5 bases). Germline V gene data show CDR1 as LNHDA and CDR2 as SQIVND (reference sequence). This CDR3 is 15 amino acids long. Trimming shortened V by 4 bases and J by 8 bases, and 20 bases separated the two germline ends. The CDR3 bases are TGTGCCAGTAGTAACCGCGGGGCAGGCAATTACGAAGCTTTCTTT. As protein: CASSNRGAGNYEAFF.

V gene TRBV11-2 combines with J gene TRBJ1-1; 7 bases align to TRBD1. The V gene end was trimmed by 8 bases and the J gene end by 3 bases; junction bases not matched to a gene: 6. The CDR3 spans 13 residues. Germline V CDR1 and CDR2: SGHAT, FQNNGV. CDR3 sequence reads: CASGLDRDTEAFF. The DNA for the CDR3 is TGTGCCAGCGGGCTCGACAGGGACACTGAAGCTTTCTTT.

This clone has only a few counts. V is TRBV10-3 and J is TRBJ1-1; tentatively, D is TRBD1 (6 bases). The V gene's germline CDR1 is ENHRY and CDR2 SYGVKD. CDR3 size: 13 residues. The V gene lost 9 bases and the J gene lost 4 bases, with 15 bases spanning the gap. The DNA for the CDR3 is TGTGCCATAATTGATCAGGGGAGCACTGAAGCTTTCTTT. Its protein product is CAIIDQGSTEAFF.

The V gene is TRBV10-3, the J gene TRBJ1-1; no clear D gene. From germline, CDR1 is ENHRY and CDR2 SYGVKD. Between the trimmed V and J ends, which lost 2 bases and 6 bases, there was a span of 10 bases. This CDR3 comprises 13 residues. The CDR3 sequence is CAISEIQSSEAFF. The CDR3, as DNA: TGTGCCATCAGTGAGATACAGAGTTCTGAAGCTTTCTTT.

The chain couples TRBV9 to TRBJ2-2; D is perhaps TRBD2 (7 bases). The germline V gene has CDR1 SGDLS and CDR2 YYNGEE. This CDR3 region has 13 residues. V was cut by 10 bases and J by 1 base, with 11 bases left in between. CDR3 sequence reads: CAGGAENTGELFF. As DNA, the CDR3 is TGTGCCGGGGGGGCAGAGAACACCGGGGAGCTGTTTTTT. The full variable domain, completed using reference TRBV9 and TRBJ2-2, is DSGVTQTPKHLITATGQRVTLRCSPRSGDLSVYWYQQSLDQGLQFLIQYYNGEERAKGNILERFSAQQFPDLHSELNLSSLELGDSALYFCAGGAENTGELFFGEGSRLTVL.

This clone was detected many times. The V and J genes are TRBV6-5 and TRBJ1-5; no reliable D call. Germline loops: CDR1 MNHEY, CDR2 SVGAGI. The CDR3 spans 13 residues. Between the trimmed V and J ends, which lost 6 bases and 4 bases, there was a span of 10 bases. The CDR3 sequence is CASSGNWNQPQHF. The CDR3 region has the DNA TGTGCCAGCAGCGGGAATTGGAATCAGCCCCAGCATTTT.

A few counts support this clone. The rearrangement joins TRBV7-9 to TRBJ2-2, with D perhaps matching TRBD2 (6 bases). The CDR3 runs 14 residues. The V and J ends lost 1 base and 4 bases respectively, with 7 bases between them. Germline V gene lookup returns CDR1 SEHNR and CDR2 FQNEAQ (reference sequence). CDR3 region: CASSLGDFTGELFF. Written as DNA, the CDR3 is TGTGCCAGCAGCTTAGGGGACTTCACCGGGGAGCTGTTTTTT. Full variable domain (remainder filled in from reference TRBV7-9 and TRBJ2-2): DTGVSQNPRHKITKRGQNVTFRCDPISEHNRLYWYRQTLGQGPEFLTYFQNEAQLEKSRLLSDRFSAERPKGSFSTLEIQRTEQGDSAMYLCASSLGDFTGELFFGEGSRLTVL.

The V call is TRBV19, the J call TRBJ1-1, with 8 positions matching TRBD1. Germline V CDR1 and CDR2: LNHDA, SQIVND (reference sequence). J gave up 1 base and V 0 bases, and 13 bases lay outside the gene matches. There are 19 residues in the CDR3. The CDR3 spells CASSIDGAGSGGWNTEAFF. The CDR3 region has the DNA TGTGCCAGTAGTATAGATGGAGCGGGATCAGGGGGCTGGAACACTGAAGCTTTCTTT.

The rearrangement joins TRBV27 to TRBJ2-5; 10 nucleotides match TRBD1. Germline CDR1 reads MNHEY; CDR2 reads SMNVEV (reference sequence). This CDR3 region has 15 residues. V trimming: 6 bases; J trimming: 3 bases; junction bases outside the gene matches: 7. In nucleotides, the CDR3 is TGTGCCAGCAGCCCGTGGGGGACAGGGGAAGAGACCCAGTACTTC. Encoded protein: CASSPWGTGEETQYF.

The chain has TRBV9 and TRBJ1-3; 9 positions match TRBD1. In germline, CDR1 is SGDLS, CDR2 YYNGEE. Unmatched junction bases numbered 6, after V lost 4 bases and J lost 13 bases. CDR3 size: 12 residues. CDR3 coding DNA: TGTGCCAGCAGCCCCCCGGGACAGGGAATATATTTT. The encoded protein is CASSPPGQGIYF.

The V call is TRBV11-3, the J call TRBJ2-1; 11 bases line up with TRBD2. V lost 2 bases to trimming and J lost 7 bases; unmatched junction nucleotides: 4. Germline V gene data show CDR1 as SGHNT and CDR2 as YENEEA. The CDR3 has 15 amino acids. CDR3 DNA sequence: TGTGCCAGCAGCTTACTAGCGGGAGGAACGAATGAGCAGTTCTTC. Translated: CASSLLAGGTNEQFF.

The genes are TRBV2 and TRBJ2-1; 8 bases align to TRBD2. The junction had 12 bases not matched to a gene; V was cut back by 4 bases and J by 4 bases. Germline CDR1 reads SNHLY; CDR2 reads FYNNEI. The CDR3 sequence is 17 residues long. The CDR3 region has the DNA TGTGCCAGCAGTGTCCCCCCGGGGGGACTAGTATACAATGAGCAGTTCTTC. It encodes CASSVPPGGLVYNEQFF.

Only one count was recorded for this clone. This chain connects TRBV16 to TRBJ1-6; 7 bases agree with TRBD1. This CDR3 is built from 17 residues. The V and J ends lost 4 bases and 11 bases, in that order; junction bases with no gene match: 17. Germline assignment: CDR1 KGHSY and CDR2 FQNENV. CDR3 bases: TGTGCCAGCAGCCCGCAAAGGGGGCAAACTGTGGCGGCACCCCTCCACTTT. Amino acid sequence: CASSPQRGQTVAAPLHF.

The chain couples TRBV6-2 or TRBV6-3 to TRBJ1-5, with unresolved D. The V gene's germline CDR1 is MNHEY and CDR2 SVGEGT. V lost 4 bases and J lost 4, with 8 bases in between. The CDR3 is 13 amino acids. The CDR3 loop is CASSSLDNQPQHF. The CDR3, as DNA: TGTGCCAGCAGTTCCTTAGATAATCAGCCCCAGCATTTT.

This CDR3 is CASSLETGWEKLFF. CDR3 in DNA: TGCGCCAGCAGCTTGGAGACAGGATGGGAAAAACTGTTTTTT. The V and J genes are TRBV5-1 and TRBJ1-4, with D possibly TRBD1 on 6 matching bases. The germline gives CDR1 SGHRS, CDR2 YFSETQ. V was shortened by 0 bases and J by 8 bases, with 11 bases between the two germline ends. The CDR3 is 14 amino acids.

CDR3 amino acids: CASSPIKTGELFF. The CDR3 DNA sequence: TGCGCCAGCAGCCCTATAAAGACCGGGGAGCTGTTTTTT. The chain couples TRBV5-1 to TRBJ2-2; D gene uncertain. The CDR3 runs to 13 residues. V was clipped by 4 bases and J by 5 bases, with 9 bases between them. Germline assignment: CDR1 SGHRS and CDR2 YFSETQ.